The 27 T cell receptor beta chains given below trace back to one sample, sequenced in a study of blood T cell repertoires in COVID-19. Clones were sequenced by immunoSEQ multiplex PCR, and TCRdb holds only the in-frame ones, with some missing. The table records under 200,000 clones, 82% of them present only once. Sample: PBMCs or T cells enriched from blood (not recorded which). Source of these receptors: a man between 60 and 75 years old who had recovered from COVID-19.

Note on this clone: Other DNA sequences within the sample encode an identical CDR3. CDR3 bases: TGTGCCAGCAGCTTAGACGGCCAGGGGACCTACGAGCAGTACTTC. This sequence encodes CASSLDGQGTYEQYF. The chain combines TRBV11-2 with TRBJ2-7, with D possibly matching TRBD1 (6 bases). Per germline, CDR1 SGHAT and CDR2 FQNNGV. The CDR3 sequence is 15 residues long. The ends were cut back, 0 bases at V and 2 bases at J, with 11 bases in the middle.

The chain employs TRBV6-5 and TRBJ1-6, with D perhaps TRBD1 (5 bases). Germline CDR1 reads MNHEY; CDR2 reads SVGAGI. Trimming shortened V by 4 bases and J by 8 bases, and 12 bases separated the two germline ends. This CDR3 is 14 amino acids long. CDR3 residues: CASSFGQQDSPLHF. For the CDR3, the DNA is TGTGCCAGCAGTTTCGGACAACAGGATTCACCCCTCCACTTT.

The chain has TRBV5-6 and TRBJ1-5, with TRBD1 as a possible D gene (5 bases). The germline CDR1 and CDR2 sequences are SGHDT and YYEEEE. Trimming pared 4 bases from V and 9 bases from J, leaving 20 bases between. The CDR3 sequence is 15 residues long. CDR3 sequence (DNA): TGTGCCAGCAGCACAGGCCCCTCGGGCCTCAGGCCCCAGCATTTT. This encodes CASSTGPSGLRPQHF.

Notes on this clone: The DNA is omitted, as the CDR3 cannot be located on it reliably, and the CDR3 follows TCRdb's listing. The V call is TRBV5-1, the J call TRBJ1-2; TRBD1 was called by the table and not checked on the DNA. CDR1 is SGHRS, CDR2 YFSETQ, per germline. The CDR3 is 15 residues long, ends included. CDR3 sequence reads: CASSLVGQGAEGYAF.

V is TRBV12-5 and J is TRBJ1-1; D possibly corresponds to TRBD1 (5 bases). Trimming stripped 6 bases from V and 0 bases from J, with 17 bases between. The CDR3 runs to 16 residues. Germline CDR1 and CDR2: LGHNT and FRNRAP. DNA for the CDR3: TGTGCTAGTGGGACAGCAACCTCCCTGATGAACACTGAAGCTTTCTTT. It codes for CASGTATSLMNTEAFF.

V and J are TRBV6-1 and TRBJ1-4; a weak D match, TRBD1 (5 bases). Germline V gene lookup returns CDR1 MNHNS and CDR2 SASEGT. The CDR3 is 15 residues long. Trimming took 0 bases from V and 10 from J, leaving 15 bases between them. CDR3 loop: CASSEAFGGEVKLFF. The CDR3 DNA is TGTGCCAGCAGTGAAGCCTTTGGGGGGGAGGTAAAACTGTTTTTT.

This clone turned up a few times. The chain carries TRBV11-2 and TRBJ2-7, with 7 nucleotides matching TRBD1. Looked up from germline, CDR1 is SGHAT and CDR2 is FQNNGV. V shed 5 bases and J 6 bases; nucleotides not matched to a gene: 4. This CDR3 has 12 residues. The CDR3 sequence is CASSRQGTEQYF. CDR3 bases: TGTGCCAGCAGCCGACAGGGAACCGAGCAGTACTTC.

The chain joins TRBV18 to TRBJ2-3; the D is unclear. V shed 0 bases and J shed 0 bases, with 4 bases lying between them. The V gene's germline CDR1 is KGHSH and CDR2 LQKENI. The CDR3 consists of 14 residues. The CDR3 sequence: CASSPPVSTDTQYF. CDR3 sequence (DNA): TGTGCCAGCTCACCACCCGTGAGCACAGATACGCAGTATTTT.

Details on this clone: The same CDR3 also results from other DNA sequences found in this sample. The rearrangement uses TRBV28 and TRBJ2-7, with TRBD2 matching 7 bases. Germline V gives CDR1 MDHEN, CDR2 SYDVKM. V was clipped by 5 bases and J by 2 bases; unmatched bases: 6. The CDR3 extends over 14 amino acids. The CDR3 loop reads CASSPPGLPYEQYF. The CDR3 DNA sequence: TGTGCCAGCAGTCCCCCGGGACTACCCTACGAGCAGTACTTC.

The rearrangement links TRBV25-1 to TRBJ2-5; perhaps TRBD1 as D (5 bases). The CDR3 covers 13 residues. Germline CDR1 MGHDK, CDR2 SYGVNS. Trimming shortened V by 8 bases and J by 5 bases, and 15 bases separated the two germline ends. CDR3 nucleotide sequence: TGTGCCAGCTCGGACAAGTCCGTCGAGACCCAGTACTTC. Encoded protein: CASSDKSVETQYF.

The chain joins TRBV7-9 to TRBJ1-1; unclear D gene. V lost 0 bases, J lost 6 bases, and 11 bases lay in between. Germline V gene sequence: CDR1 SEHNR, CDR2 FQNEAQ (reference sequence). The CDR3 covers 14 residues. CDR3 amino acids: CASSLARNIAEAFF. CDR3 in DNA: TGTGCCAGCAGCTTAGCGCGGAATATCGCTGAAGCTTTCTTT.

This chain connects TRBV19 to TRBJ1-2; TRBD1 matches at 7 bases. Looked up from germline, CDR1 is LNHDA and CDR2 is SQIVND (reference sequence). V lost 9 bases and J lost 4; bases outside the gene matches: 11. This CDR3 region has 14 residues. The CDR3 DNA is TGTGCCAGCCGATTAACCGAGGGGGCCTATGGCTACACCTTC. Translated, it gives CASRLTEGAYGYTF.

This chain uses TRBV11-2 with TRBJ1-6; maybe TRBD1 (5 bases). The CDR3 has 16 amino acids. V lost 5 bases, J lost 1 base, and 12 bases lay in between. Germline values: CDR1 SGHAT, CDR2 FQNNGV. The CDR3 nucleotides read TGTGCCAGCAGCCTCGGCGGGGCTTCCTATAATTCACCCCTCCACTTT. Its protein product is CASSLGGASYNSPLHF.

The gene calls are TRBV24-1 and TRBJ2-7, with D perhaps matching TRBD2 (6 bases). CDR1 KGHDR and CDR2 SFDVKD come from the germline V gene. V was clipped by 9 bases and J by 3 bases, with 17 bases between them. CDR3 length equals 14 residues. As DNA, the CDR3 is TGTGCCACCCTCCAGGAGGGAACCCTCTACGAGCAGTACTTC. Its translation is CATLQEGTLYEQYF.

The CDR3 here is CASSLADSQGPSGNTIYF. The CDR3 coding sequence is TGTGCCAGCAGCTTAGCGGATTCGCAGGGGCCCTCTGGAAACACCATATATTTT. The gene calls are TRBV7-6 and TRBJ1-3; D may be TRBD1 (6 bases). Trimming shortened V by 0 bases and J by 0 bases, and 15 bases separated the two germline ends. The CDR3 runs to 18 residues. Germline V gene data show CDR1 as SGHVS and CDR2 as FNYEAQ.

This clone was counted between two and nine times. The gene calls are TRBV18 and TRBJ1-1, with TRBD1 matching over 7 bases. Germline V gene lookup returns CDR1 KGHSH and CDR2 LQKENI. The CDR3 consists of 15 residues. V gave up 4 bases and J gave up 6 bases; unmatched junction bases: 11. CDR3 residues: CASSLRDSRGPEAFF. CDR3 DNA: TGTGCCAGCTCACTCCGGGACTCAAGGGGGCCTGAAGCTTTCTTT.

The table lists this clone with a few counts. The rearrangement links TRBV7-2 to TRBJ2-3; the match to TRBD2 covers 7 bases. Germline V lookup: CDR1 SGHTA, CDR2 FQGNSA. This CDR3 spans 15 amino acids. Germline trimming cut 3 bases from V and 2 bases from J; bases unmatched to any gene: 5. The CDR3 protein is CASSFRRGSTDTQYF. CDR3 sequence (DNA): TGTGCCAGCAGCTTCCGGCGGGGGTCCACAGATACGCAGTATTTT.

The chain employs TRBV9 and TRBJ1-1; 10 bases align to TRBD1. The CDR3 is made up of 15 amino acids. Germline CDR1 reads SGDLS; CDR2 reads YYNGEE. Trimming removed 3 bases from V and 1 base from J; junction bases left unmatched: 3. CDR3 nucleotides: TGTGCCAGCAGCGGGACAGGGGGAGGGAACACTGAAGCTTTCTTT. Translation gives CASSGTGGGNTEAFF.

The V gene is TRBV9, the J gene TRBJ1-2, with 10 bases identical to TRBD1. V dropped 4 bases and J dropped 6; count of bases not matched to a gene: 6. There are 14 residues in the CDR3. Germline CDR1 reads SGDLS; CDR2 reads YYNGEE. CDR3 amino acids: CASSRQGALDGYTF. CDR3 DNA: TGTGCCAGCAGCCGACAGGGGGCGTTAGATGGCTACACCTTC.

The chain couples TRBV2 to TRBJ2-7; 8 bases are a match to TRBD2. This CDR3 has 16 amino acids. Germline CDR1 is SNHLY and CDR2 is FYNNEI. The ends lost 8 bases at V and 0 bases at J; junction bases unmatched: 12. The CDR3 sequence: CASSRNSGSISYEQYF. CDR3 in DNA: TGTGCCAGCTCCCGCAACAGCGGGAGCATCTCCTACGAGCAGTACTTC.

This rearrangement joins TRBV15 to TRBJ1-5, with TRBD1 matching over 9 bases. V gave up 0 bases and J gave up 5 bases; unmatched junction bases: 2. The germline gives CDR1 LNHNV, CDR2 YYDKDF (reference sequence). The CDR3 contains 15 residues. The CDR3 region has the DNA TGTGCCACCAGCAGAGAGCGGACAGGGGATCAGCCCCAGCATTTT. Residues: CATSRERTGDQPQHF.

The V call is TRBV28, the J call TRBJ1-2; D may be TRBD1 (6 bases). Germline-derived CDR1 and CDR2 are MDHEN and SYDVKM. The ends were cut back, 6 bases at V and 4 bases at J, with 12 bases in the middle. This CDR3 comprises 13 residues. CDR3 in DNA: TGTGCCAGCAGCCTGGGACAACTCTATGGCTACACCTTC. It is translated as CASSLGQLYGYTF.

V gene TRBV6-1 combines with J gene TRBJ2-3, with D unclear. The germline gives CDR1 MNHNS, CDR2 SASEGT. With 0 bases removed from V and 8 bases from J, the gap between germline ends came to 9 bases. The CDR3 sequence is 13 residues long. The CDR3 DNA is TGTGCCAGCAGTGAAGCCAAAGGAGTTACGCAGTATTTT. Translation: CASSEAKGVTQYF.

J is TRBJ1-1 and V is TRBV6-5, with a tentative D call TRBD1 (6 bases). Germline CDR1 and CDR2: MNHEY and SVGAGI. Trimming stripped 2 bases from V and 5 bases from J, with 18 bases between. CDR3 length equals 16 residues. DNA for the CDR3: TGTGCCAGCAGTTACCCCCCTCGGGGAGGGGGAACTGAAGCTTTCTTT. Translated, it gives CASSYPPRGGGTEAFF.

This clone was counted a single time. J is TRBJ1-4 and V is TRBV7-3, with a tentative D call TRBD1 (6 bases). The CDR3 runs to 13 residues. CDR1 and CDR2 from the germline V gene are SGHTA and FQGTGA. The germline V and J ends were trimmed by 5 bases and 2 bases, with 6 bases remaining between them. This chain's CDR3 is CASSQGTNEKLFF. The CDR3 coding sequence is TGTGCCAGCAGCCAGGGGACTAATGAAAAACTGTTTTTT.

The chain combines TRBV29-1 with TRBJ1-1; 7 bases fit TRBD1. Germline V gene sequence: CDR1 SQVTM, CDR2 ANQGSEA. CDR3 length: 15 amino acids. V was pared by 6 bases and J by 1 base, with 11 bases of the junction left unmatched. Here the CDR3 DNA reads TGCAGCGTAAGTCAGGGGGTCGCGGGGAACACTGAAGCTTTCTTT. Protein: CSVSQGVAGNTEAFF.

This chain links TRBV24-1 with TRBJ2-3; 10 positions agree with TRBD2. The CDR3 runs to 17 residues. J was trimmed by 3 bases and V by 5 bases; bases with no gene match: 10. Germline V lookup: CDR1 KGHDR, CDR2 SFDVKD. The CDR3: CATSARTSGHLTDTQYF. In DNA, the CDR3 is TGTGCCACCAGTGCCCGGACTAGCGGACACCTTACAGATACGCAGTATTTT.